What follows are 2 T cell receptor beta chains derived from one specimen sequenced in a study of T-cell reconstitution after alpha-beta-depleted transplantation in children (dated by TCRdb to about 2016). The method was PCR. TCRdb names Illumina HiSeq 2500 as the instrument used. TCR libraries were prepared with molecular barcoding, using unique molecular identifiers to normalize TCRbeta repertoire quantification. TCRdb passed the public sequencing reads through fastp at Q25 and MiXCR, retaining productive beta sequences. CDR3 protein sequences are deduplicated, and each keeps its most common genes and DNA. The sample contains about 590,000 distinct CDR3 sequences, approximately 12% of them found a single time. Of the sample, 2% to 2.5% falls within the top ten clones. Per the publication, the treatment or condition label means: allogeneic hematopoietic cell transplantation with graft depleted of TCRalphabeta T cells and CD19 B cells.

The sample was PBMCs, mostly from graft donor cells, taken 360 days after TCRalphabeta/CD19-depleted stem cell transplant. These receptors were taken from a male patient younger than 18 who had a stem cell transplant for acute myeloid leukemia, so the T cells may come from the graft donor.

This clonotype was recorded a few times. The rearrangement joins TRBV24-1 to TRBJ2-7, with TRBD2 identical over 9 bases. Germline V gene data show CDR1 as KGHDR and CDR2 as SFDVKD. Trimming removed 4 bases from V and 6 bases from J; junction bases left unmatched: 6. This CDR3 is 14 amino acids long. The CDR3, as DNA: TGTGCCACCAGTGAGGCGGGAGGGCCGGTCGAGCAGTACTTC. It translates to CATSEAGGPVEQYF.

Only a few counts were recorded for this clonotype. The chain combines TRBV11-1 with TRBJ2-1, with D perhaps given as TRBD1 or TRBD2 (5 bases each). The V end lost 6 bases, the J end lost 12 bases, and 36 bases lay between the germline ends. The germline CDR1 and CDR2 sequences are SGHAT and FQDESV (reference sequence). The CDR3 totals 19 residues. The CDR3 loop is CASSQPHRPDENGGYGQFF. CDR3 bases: TGTGCCAGCAGTCAACCCCACCGGCCGGATGAAAATGGGGGATATGGGCAGTTCTTC.